These 8 T cell receptor beta chains were all obtained from the same sample, sequenced in a study of blood T cell repertoires in COVID-19. Profiled with immunoSEQ multiplex PCR; TCRdb holds only in-frame clones, not every one. Of about 56,000 clones listed, 88% were seen once; the top ten hold roughly 4%. The sample taken for sequencing was peripheral blood. The receptors come from a man over 45 with active COVID-19.

The chain has TRBV11-1 and TRBJ1-1; D perhaps matches TRBD1 (5 bases). The ends were cut back, 0 bases at V and 0 bases at J, with 11 bases in the middle. There are 16 residues in the CDR3. The V gene's germline CDR1 is SGHAT and CDR2 FQDESV (reference sequence). The chain's CDR3 is CASSLAGAQMNTEAFF. DNA for the CDR3: TGTGCCAGCAGCTTAGCTGGGGCGCAGATGAACACTGAAGCTTTCTTT.

This chain links TRBV18 with TRBJ2-7; D is uncertain. This CDR3 is built from 14 residues. Trimming took off 4 bases at V and 3 bases at J, with 13 bases between the two ends. In germline, CDR1 is KGHSH, CDR2 LQKENI. CDR3 DNA sequence: TGTGCCAGCTCACGGGCAGGTTCGGTCTACGAGCAGTACTTC. Translation: CASSRAGSVYEQYF.

This chain uses TRBV2 with TRBJ2-6; no firm D call. Trimming removed 5 bases from V and 4 bases from J, with 9 bases in between. The V gene's germline CDR1 is SNHLY and CDR2 FYNNEI. The CDR3 covers 14 residues. The CDR3 bases are TGTGCCAGCAGTCCCACATCCGGGGCCAACGTCCTGACTTTC. Its protein is CASSPTSGANVLTF.

The V gene is TRBV2, the J gene TRBJ2-5, with TRBD1 matching 7 bases. The CDR3 contains 14 residues. The germline gives CDR1 SNHLY, CDR2 FYNNEI. Losses at the gene ends were 6 bases for V and 5 bases for J; bases not matched to a gene: 9. CDR3 residues: CASRRTGGTETQYF. The DNA of the CDR3 is TGTGCCAGCAGGCGGACAGGCGGTACGGAGACCCAGTACTTC.

This clone was recorded only once. The genes are TRBV27 and TRBJ2-7, with 11 nucleotides matching TRBD1. V lost 5 bases to trimming and J lost 2 bases; unmatched junction nucleotides: 5. Germline CDR1 and CDR2: MNHEY and SMNVEV (reference sequence). The CDR3 spans 15 residues. The CDR3 protein is CASSPRDRGTYEQYF. The CDR3 DNA sequence: TGTGCCAGCAGTCCCCGGGACAGGGGGACCTACGAGCAGTACTTC.

This clone was counted a few times. The V gene is TRBV29-1, the J gene TRBJ2-1; D perhaps matches TRBD1 (5 bases). This CDR3 contains 12 residues. Deletions cut 0 bases from V and 12 bases from J, with 12 bases between. CDR1 is SQVTM, CDR2 ANQGSEA, per germline. CDR3 sequence: CSVEDPIQGQFF. The CDR3 DNA sequence: TGCAGCGTTGAAGATCCCATCCAGGGGCAGTTCTTC.

The rearrangement uses TRBV7-2 and TRBJ2-7, with D possibly TRBD1 on 7 matching bases. This CDR3 region has 14 residues. Germline-derived CDR1 and CDR2 are SGHTA and FQGNSA. V gave up 5 bases and J gave up 7 bases, with 18 bases separating them. The CDR3 region is CASSPGGTEREQYF. As DNA, the CDR3 is TGTGCCAGCAGCCCAGGGGGGACAGAGAGAGAGCAGTACTTC.

The chain links TRBV2 to TRBJ2-7; a weak D match, TRBD2 (5 bases). Trimming pared 2 bases from V and 3 bases from J, leaving 5 bases between. The V gene's germline CDR1 is SNHLY and CDR2 FYNNEI. This CDR3 has 12 residues. DNA for the CDR3: TGTGCCAGCAGTGAAACTAGCTACGAGCAGTACTTC. It is translated as CASSETSYEQYF.